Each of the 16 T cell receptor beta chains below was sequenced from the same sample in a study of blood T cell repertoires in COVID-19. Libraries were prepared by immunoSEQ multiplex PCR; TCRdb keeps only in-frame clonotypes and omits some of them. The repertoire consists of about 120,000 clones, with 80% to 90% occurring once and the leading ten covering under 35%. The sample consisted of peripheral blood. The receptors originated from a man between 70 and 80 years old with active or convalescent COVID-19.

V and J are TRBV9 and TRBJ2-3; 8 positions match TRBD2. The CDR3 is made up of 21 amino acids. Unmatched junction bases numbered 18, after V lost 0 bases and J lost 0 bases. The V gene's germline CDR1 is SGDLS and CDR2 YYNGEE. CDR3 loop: CASSVGGLRAGGPTSTDTQYF. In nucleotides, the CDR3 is TGTGCCAGCAGCGTAGGGGGGCTAAGGGCGGGAGGCCCCACTAGCACAGATACGCAGTATTTT.

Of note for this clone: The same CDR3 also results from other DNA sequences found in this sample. In DNA, the CDR3 is TGCGCCAGCAGCTTGGCAGGTCAGGGAAGGTCACCCCTCCACTTT. Protein sequence: CASSLAGQGRSPLHF. The chain carries TRBV5-1 and TRBJ1-6, with D maybe TRBD1 (5 bases). This CDR3 is 15 amino acids long. Deletions cut 0 bases from V and 10 bases from J, with 14 bases between. The germline gives CDR1 SGHRS, CDR2 YFSETQ. The full variable domain, with the rest looked up from reference TRBV5-1 and TRBJ1-6, is KAGVTQTPRYLIKTRGQQVTLSCSPISGHRSVSWYQQTPGQGLQFLFEYFSETQRNKGNFPGRFSGRQFSNSRSEMNVSTLELGDSALYLCASSLAGQGRSPLHFGNGTRLTVT.

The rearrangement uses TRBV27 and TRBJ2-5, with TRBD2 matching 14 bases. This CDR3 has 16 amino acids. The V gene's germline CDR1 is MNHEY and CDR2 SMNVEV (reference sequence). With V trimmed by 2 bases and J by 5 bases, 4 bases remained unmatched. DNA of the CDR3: TGTGCCAGCAGTTTAAGGACTAGCGGGAGGACCGAGACCCAGTACTTC. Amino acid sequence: CASSLRTSGRTETQYF.

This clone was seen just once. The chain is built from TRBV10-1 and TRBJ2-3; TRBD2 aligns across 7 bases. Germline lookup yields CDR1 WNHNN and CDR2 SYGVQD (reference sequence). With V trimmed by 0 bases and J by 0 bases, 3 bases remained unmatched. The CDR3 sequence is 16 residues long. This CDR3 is CASSESAGASTDTQYF. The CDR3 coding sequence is TGCGCCAGCAGTGAGTCGGCGGGAGCTAGCACAGATACGCAGTATTTT.

CDR3 coding DNA: TGTGCCAGCAGTCCCTATGTGGAGCGAGATACGCAGTATTTT. Protein product: CASSPYVERDTQYF. This chain joins TRBV28 and TRBJ2-3; D call uncertain. Per the germline V gene, CDR1 is MDHEN and CDR2 is SYDVKM. V was shortened by 5 bases and J by 5 bases, with 14 bases between the two germline ends. CDR3 size: 14 residues. Full variable domain (rest looked up from reference TRBV28 and TRBJ2-3): DVKVTQSSRYLVKRTGEKVFLECVQDMDHENMFWYRQDPGLGLRLIYFSYDVKMKEKGDIPEGYSVSREKKERFSLILESASTNQTSMYLCASSPYVERDTQYFGPGTRLTVL.

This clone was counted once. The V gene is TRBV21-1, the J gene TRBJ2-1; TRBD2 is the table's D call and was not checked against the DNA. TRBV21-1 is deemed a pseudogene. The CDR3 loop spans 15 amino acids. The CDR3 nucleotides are TGTGCCAGCAGCAAAGAGGAACTAGCCAGCAATGAGCAGTTCTTC. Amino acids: CASSKEELASNEQFF.

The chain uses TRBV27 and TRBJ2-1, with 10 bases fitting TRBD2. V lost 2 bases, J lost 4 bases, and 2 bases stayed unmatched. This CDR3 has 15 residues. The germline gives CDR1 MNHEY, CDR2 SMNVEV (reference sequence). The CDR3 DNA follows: TGTGCCAGCAGTTTAATAGCGGGAGGATACAATGAGCAGTTCTTC. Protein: CASSLIAGGYNEQFF.

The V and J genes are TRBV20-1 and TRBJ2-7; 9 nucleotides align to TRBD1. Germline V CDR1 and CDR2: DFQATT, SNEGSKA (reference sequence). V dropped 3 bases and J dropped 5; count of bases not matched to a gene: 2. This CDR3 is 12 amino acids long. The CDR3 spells CSASWTGDEQYF. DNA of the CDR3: TGCAGTGCTAGTTGGACAGGGGACGAGCAGTACTTC.

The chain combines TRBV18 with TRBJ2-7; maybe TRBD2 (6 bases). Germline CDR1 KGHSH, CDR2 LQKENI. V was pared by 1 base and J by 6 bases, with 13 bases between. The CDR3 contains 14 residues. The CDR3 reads CASSPQSGEAEQYF. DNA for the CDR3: TGTGCCAGCTCACCACAGTCGGGGGAGGCCGAGCAGTACTTC.

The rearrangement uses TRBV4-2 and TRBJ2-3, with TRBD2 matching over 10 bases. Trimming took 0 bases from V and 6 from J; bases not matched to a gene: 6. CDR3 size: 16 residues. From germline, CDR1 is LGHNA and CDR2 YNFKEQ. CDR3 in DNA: TGTGCCAGCAGCCAAGAGGTTAGCGGGAGGTGGGATACGCAGTATTTT. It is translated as CASSQEVSGRWDTQYF.

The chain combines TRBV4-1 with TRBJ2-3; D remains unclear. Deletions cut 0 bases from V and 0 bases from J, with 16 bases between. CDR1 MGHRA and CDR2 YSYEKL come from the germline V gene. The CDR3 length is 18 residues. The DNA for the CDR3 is TGCGCCAGCAGCCAAGAGAAGGCTTCTGCTAGAAGCACAGATACGCAGTATTTT. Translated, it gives CASSQEKASARSTDTQYF.

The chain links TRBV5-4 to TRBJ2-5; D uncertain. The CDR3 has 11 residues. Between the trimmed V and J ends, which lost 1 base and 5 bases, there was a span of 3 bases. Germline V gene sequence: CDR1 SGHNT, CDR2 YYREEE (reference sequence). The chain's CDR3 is CASSLRETQYF. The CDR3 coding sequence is TGTGCCAGCAGCTTGCGGGAGACCCAGTACTTC.

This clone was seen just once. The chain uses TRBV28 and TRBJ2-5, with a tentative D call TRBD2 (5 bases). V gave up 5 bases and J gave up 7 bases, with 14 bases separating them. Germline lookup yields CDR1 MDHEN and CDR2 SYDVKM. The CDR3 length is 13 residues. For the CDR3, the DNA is TGTGCCAGCAGTGGGGAAGATGGGAGGACCCAGTACTTC. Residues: CASSGEDGRTQYF.

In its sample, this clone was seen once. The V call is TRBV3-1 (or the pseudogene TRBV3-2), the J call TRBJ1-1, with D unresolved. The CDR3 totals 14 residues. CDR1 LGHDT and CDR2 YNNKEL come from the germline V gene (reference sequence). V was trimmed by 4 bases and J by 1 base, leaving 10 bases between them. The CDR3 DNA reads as TGTGCCAGCAGCCGGAACCAGGCGAACACTGAAGCTTTCTTT. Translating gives CASSRNQANTEAFF.

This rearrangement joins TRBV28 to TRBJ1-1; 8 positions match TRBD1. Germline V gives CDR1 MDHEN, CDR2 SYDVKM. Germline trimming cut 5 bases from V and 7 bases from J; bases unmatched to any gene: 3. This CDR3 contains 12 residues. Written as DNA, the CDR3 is TGTGCCAGCAGTCTACAGGGGGTTGAAGCTTTCTTT. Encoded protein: CASSLQGVEAFF.

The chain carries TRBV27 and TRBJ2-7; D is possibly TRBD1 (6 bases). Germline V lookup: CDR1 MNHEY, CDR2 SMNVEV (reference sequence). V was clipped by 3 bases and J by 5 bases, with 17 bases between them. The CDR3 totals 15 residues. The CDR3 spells CASSFGTRVFDEQYF. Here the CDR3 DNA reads TGTGCCAGCAGTTTTGGGACACGAGTCTTTGACGAGCAGTACTTC.